This T cell receptor beta chain was retrieved from a study of shared clonotypes between healthy human individuals. Study findings and constraints: Depth of sequencing was expected to influence donor clonotype sharing.

This clone came up a few times. As yet, its antigen is unknown. Splitting of each subset's genomic DNA was done evenly across several immunoSEQ plates. Ten immunoSEQ deep assay plates served to sequence unsorted PBMC DNA. Per the study methods: Sequence data from immunoSEQ were junction-only and lacked quality scores; consequently, filtering differed. Method: immunoSEQ multiplex PCR; TCRdb's copy keeps in-frame clones and lacks some. The V and J calls and clone size are taken from that table; D and trimming were inferred from the DNA. The sample holds approximately 500,000 clones; 81% are singletons and the top ten take roughly 13%. This CDR3 comprises 15 residues. The V end was cut by 4 bases, the J end by 1 base, with 13 bases between. From germline, CDR1 is SGHDN and CDR2 FVKESK.

V is TRBV14 and J is TRBJ1-2, with a tentative D call TRBD1 (5 bases). The source material was PBMCs. The clonotype originates from a woman in her forties in good health. Some clones in this sample may be carry-over from other donors' samples. CDR3 coding DNA: TGTGCCAGCAGCCCCCACAGGTCGGTTAACTATGGCTACACCTTC. Protein product: CASSPHRSVNYGYTF.